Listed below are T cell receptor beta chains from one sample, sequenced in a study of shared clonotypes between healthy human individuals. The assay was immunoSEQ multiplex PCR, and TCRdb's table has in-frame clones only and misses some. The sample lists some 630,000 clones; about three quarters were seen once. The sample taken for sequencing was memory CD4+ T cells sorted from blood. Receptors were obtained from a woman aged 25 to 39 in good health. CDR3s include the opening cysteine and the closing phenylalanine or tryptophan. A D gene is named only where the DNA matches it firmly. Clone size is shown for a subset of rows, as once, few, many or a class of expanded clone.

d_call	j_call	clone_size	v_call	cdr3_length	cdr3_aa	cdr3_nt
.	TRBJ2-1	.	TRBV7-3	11	CASSLGGVQFF	TGTGCCAGCAGCTTAGGCGGAGTCCAGTTCTTC
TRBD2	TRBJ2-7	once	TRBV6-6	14	CASSFSGSLYEQYF	TGTGCCAGCAGTTTTAGCGGGAGCCTCTACGAGCAGTACTTC
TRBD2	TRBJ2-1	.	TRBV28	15	CASTLRSGRRDEQFF	TGTGCCAGCACCTTACGGAGCGGGAGAAGGGATGAGCAGTTCTTC
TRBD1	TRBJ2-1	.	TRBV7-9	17	CASSFATGATNYNEQFF	TGTGCCAGCAGCTTCGCTACAGGGGCAACCAACTACAATGAGCAGTTCTTC
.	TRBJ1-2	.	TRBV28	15	CASSPSSTGSYGYTF	TGTGCCAGCAGTCCCAGTTCGACAGGAAGCTATGGCTACACCTTC
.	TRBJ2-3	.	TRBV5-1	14	CASSLGAQSDTQYF	TGCGCCAGCAGCTTGGGCGCACAATCAGATACGCAGTATTTT
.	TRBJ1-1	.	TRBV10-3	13	CAISAPDWYEAFF	TGTGCCATCAGTGCGCCAGACTGGTATGAAGCTTTCTTT
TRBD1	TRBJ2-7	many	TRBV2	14	CASSEDRADYEQYF	TGTGCCAGCAGCGAGGACAGGGCTGACTACGAGCAGTACTTC
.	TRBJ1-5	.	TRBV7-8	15	CASSLAGGRNQPQHF	TGTGCCAGCAGCTTAGCCGGGGGGCGGAATCAGCCCCAGCATTTT
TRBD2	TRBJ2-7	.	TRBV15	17	CATSRERLAGESYEQYF	TGTGCCACCAGCAGAGAACGACTAGCGGGAGAGTCCTACGAGCAGTACTTC
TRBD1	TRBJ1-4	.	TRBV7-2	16	CASSSGQGASGEKLFF	TGTGCCAGCAGCTCAGGACAGGGGGCGTCGGGAGAAAAACTGTTTTTT
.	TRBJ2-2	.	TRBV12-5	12	CASGGYSGELFF	TGTGCTAGTGGGGGATATTCCGGGGAGCTGTTTTTT
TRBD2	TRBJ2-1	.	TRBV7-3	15	CASSPKTSGTNEQFF	TGTGCCAGCAGCCCCAAGACTAGCGGGACAAATGAGCAGTTCTTC
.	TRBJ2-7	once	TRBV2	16	CASRTGFITGSYEQYF	TGTGCCAGCAGGACGGGATTTATAACGGGCTCCTACGAGCAGTACTTC
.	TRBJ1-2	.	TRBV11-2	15	CASSTRHGSPYGYTF	TGTGCCAGCAGCACCCGACACGGATCGCCCTATGGCTACACCTTC
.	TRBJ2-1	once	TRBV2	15	CASCRSGGGLNEQFF	TGTGCCAGCTGCCGTAGCGGTGGAGGGCTGAATGAGCAGTTCTTC
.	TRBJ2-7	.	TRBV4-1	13	CASSQDPGHEQYF	TGCGCCAGCAGCCAAGATCCAGGCCACGAGCAGTACTTC
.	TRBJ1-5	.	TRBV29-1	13	CSVGTTGDQPQHF	TGCAGCGTCGGAACAACTGGAGATCAGCCCCAGCATTTT
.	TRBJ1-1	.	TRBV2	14	CASSDRRGNTEAFF	TGTGCCAGCAGTGATAGGAGGGGGAACACTGAAGCTTTCTTT
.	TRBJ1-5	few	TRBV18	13	CASSPTGNQPQHF	TGTGCCAGCTCACCAACCGGGAACCAGCCCCAGCATTTT
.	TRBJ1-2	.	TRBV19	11	CASSIAGGYTF	TGTGCCAGTAGTATAGCGGGTGGCTACACCTTC
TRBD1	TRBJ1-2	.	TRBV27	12	CASSSRQGRNTF	TGTGCCAGCAGTTCTCGACAGGGAAGAAACACCTTC
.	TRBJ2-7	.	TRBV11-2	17	CASSLVPSSGAYYEQYF	TGTGCCAGCAGCTTAGTTCCGTCATCCGGGGCGTACTACGAGCAGTACTTC
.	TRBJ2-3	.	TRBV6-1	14	CASSEGSFTDTQYF	TGTGCCAGCAGTGAAGGGAGTTTCACAGATACGCAGTATTTT
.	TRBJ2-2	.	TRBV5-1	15	CASGYSLGYTGELFF	TGCGCCAGCGGCTATAGCTTAGGGTACACCGGGGAGCTGTTTTTT
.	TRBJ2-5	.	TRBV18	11	CASSGQETQYF	TGTGCCAGCTCAGGCCAAGAGACCCAGTACTTC
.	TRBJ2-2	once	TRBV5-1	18	CASSLVPWGRGYTGELFF	TGCGCCAGCAGCTTGGTACCGTGGGGCAGGGGTTACACCGGGGAGCTGTTTTTT
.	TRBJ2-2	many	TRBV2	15	CASSAPGKNTGELFF	TGTGCCAGCAGTGCCCCGGGGAAAAACACCGGGGAGCTGTTTTTT
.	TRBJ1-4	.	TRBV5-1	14	CASSTGRFNEKLFF	TGCGCCAGCAGCACCGGGCGCTTTAATGAAAAACTGTTTTTT
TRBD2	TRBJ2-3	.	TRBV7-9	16	CASSSIAGVGTDTQYF	TGTGCCAGCAGCTCAATAGCGGGAGTGGGCACAGATACGCAGTATTTT
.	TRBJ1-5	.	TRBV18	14	CASSSQGSNQPQHF	TGTGCCAGCTCAAGCCAGGGTAGCAATCAGCCCCAGCATTTT
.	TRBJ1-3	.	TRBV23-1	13	CASSQGSGNTIYF	TGCGCCAGCAGTCAGGGATCTGGAAACACCATATATTTT
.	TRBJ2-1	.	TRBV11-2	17	CASSLGQVVNRVNEQFF	TGTGCCAGCAGCTTAGGTCAGGTTGTAAACAGGGTCAATGAGCAGTTCTTC